The present T cell receptor (beta chain) was sequenced within a study of shared T cell receptors in the human thymus. The germline V gene encodes CDR1 MNHGY and CDR2 SAAAGT. The CDR3 runs to 16 residues. Here immunoSEQ multiplex PCR was the method, and the copy in TCRdb shows in-frame clones only, minus some. The table shows hundreds of thousands of clones, with more than 70% occurring only once. The same data also went into a second study, on human thymus T cells. This second study notes: Thymus was obtained from resections taken during corrective heart surgery. Thymic and blood repertoires appeared to carry a bias in their V and J gene usage. Thymic TCR repertoires of unrelated people reportedly overlapped highly.

The source of this sequence is a boy younger than two with a congenital heart defect. This rearrangement joins TRBV6-8 to TRBJ2-5; 12 nucleotides match TRBD2. The end of the DNA fits TRBJ2-7 better, so the J call may be wrong. Sequenced input: thymocytes. The CDR3 protein is CASRAGLAGRVYEQYF. The CDR3 nucleotides are TGTGCCAGCAGGGCAGGACTAGCGGGAAGGGTCTACGAGCAGTACTTC.